This TCR beta chain comes out of a study of OX40 agonist ivuxolimab in advanced cancers. Whole-study findings and limits: Circulating CD4+ and CD8+ T cells showed clonal expansion by week 6 at 0.1 to 3.0 mg/kg. Expanded clones were, on average, more numerous among CD8+ T cells than CD4+.

CDR1 is MDHEN and CDR2 is SYDVKM in the germline V gene. Between the trimmed V and J ends, which lost 1 base and 1 base, there was a span of 5 bases. The CDR3 has 14 amino acids. A word on this clone: Antigen: not known.

Clones were read by immunoSEQ multiplex PCR, and TCRdb kept only the in-frame ones, dropping some. The sample shows 100,000 to 150,000 clones, about nine tenths of them seen only once. This specimen consisted of CD4+ or CD8+ T cells sorted from blood, obtained in a trial of the OX40 agonist ivuxolimab. The TCR originated in an adult with an advanced solid tumor such as melanoma, head and neck, liver or kidney cancer. This chain joins TRBV28 and TRBJ1-3; D gene ambiguous. The CDR3 sequence: CASSLSRSGNTIYF. CDR3 bases: TGTGCCAGCAGTTTATCCCGGTCTGGAAACACCATATATTTT.